Listed here are 26 T cell receptor beta chains from one sample, sequenced in a study of cytomegalovirus exposure and HLA in healthy donors. PCR employed 60 Vbeta and 13 Jbeta primers. Libraries were prepared by immunoSEQ multiplex PCR; TCRdb keeps only in-frame clonotypes and omits some of them. This table holds fewer than 200,000 clones, roughly 13% found once. Sample: PBMCs. These receptors all stem from a man in his forties or fifties in good health and CMV-seropositive.

The chain uses TRBV5-6 and TRBJ1-2, with D uncertain. Germline V gene sequence: CDR1 SGHDT, CDR2 YYEEEE. The CDR3 spans 15 residues. V shed 4 bases and J shed 1 base, with 14 bases lying between them. CDR3 sequence: CASSPGGSYNYGYTF. In DNA, the CDR3 is TGTGCCAGCAGCCCGGGAGGGTCTTATAACTATGGCTACACCTTC.

This clone was seen a handful of times. CDR3 sequence reads: CATGNRERTDTQYF. Written as DNA, the CDR3 is TGTGCCACCGGTAACAGGGAACGGACAGATACGCAGTATTTT. This chain links TRBV6-1 with TRBJ2-3, with D maybe TRBD1 (6 bases). The CDR3 runs 14 residues. V was cut by 10 bases and J by 3 bases, with 17 bases left in between. Germline V lookup: CDR1 MNHNS, CDR2 SASEGT.

This clone was seen more than once but under ten times. V and J are TRBV19 and TRBJ1-5, with 7 bases aligning to TRBD1. V shed 5 bases, J shed 8 bases, and the junction held 6 bases outside the gene matches. This CDR3 contains 13 residues. The germline CDR1 and CDR2 sequences are LNHDA and SQIVND (reference sequence). DNA for the CDR3: TGTGCCAGTAGTGTCGACAGGGTGAAGCCCCAGCATTTT. Translated, it gives CASSVDRVKPQHF.

The table lists this clone with a few counts. The V and J genes are TRBV28 and TRBJ1-4; TRBD1 is a possible D gene (5 bases). V was trimmed by 5 bases and J by 5 bases, leaving 15 bases between them. The CDR3 runs to 15 residues. Germline lookup yields CDR1 MDHEN and CDR2 SYDVKM. The CDR3 sequence is CASSPRGKANEKLFF. In DNA, the CDR3 is TGTGCCAGCAGTCCGCGGGGGAAAGCGAATGAAAAACTGTTTTTT.

This chain uses TRBV11-3 with TRBJ1-5; 9 nucleotides agree with TRBD1. CDR1 and CDR2 from the germline V gene are SGHNT and YENEEA. J was trimmed by 5 bases and V by 5 bases; bases with no gene match: 4. The CDR3 covers 14 residues. CDR3 in amino acids: CASSLTGGDQPQHF. The CDR3 nucleotides read TGTGCCAGCAGCCTAACAGGGGGCGATCAGCCCCAGCATTTT.

The chain carries TRBV9 and TRBJ1-6, with 9 bases aligning to TRBD1. Germline CDR1 is SGDLS and CDR2 is YYNGEE. Trimming cost V 3 bases and J 11 bases; bases outside gene matches: 6. The CDR3 has 14 residues. CDR3 in amino acids: CASSAPGTGTPLHF. CDR3 coding DNA: TGTGCCAGCAGCGCTCCCGGGACAGGGACACCCCTCCACTTT.

A word on this clone: Within the sample, other DNA sequences also encode this same CDR3. V gene TRBV12-2 combines with J gene TRBJ1-2. TRBV12-2 is flagged as a pseudogene. This CDR3 is built from 14 residues. The CDR3 DNA sequence: TGTGCAAGTCGCTTAAAACGTGAGAGCTATGGCTACACCTTC. This codes for CASRLKRESYGYTF.

This clone turned up a few times. V is TRBV4-3 and J is TRBJ2-6, with 8 bases identical to TRBD2. Germline V gives CDR1 LGHNA, CDR2 YSLEER. This CDR3 region has 17 residues. V was clipped by 4 bases and J by 4 bases; unmatched bases: 9. CDR3 bases: TGCGCCAGCAGCCCCCGCCGGGGGGGATCCGGGGCCAACGTCCTGACTTTC. The encoded protein is CASSPRRGGSGANVLTF.

This sequence joins TRBV4-3 and TRBJ2-3, with 10 bases matching TRBD2. After removal of 3 bases from V and 6 bases from J, the junction contained 12 bases not matched to a gene. The CDR3 is 17 amino acids. Germline V lookup: CDR1 LGHNA, CDR2 YSLEER. The CDR3 region is CASSQQWSGGAVDTQYF. CDR3 coding DNA: TGCGCCAGCAGCCAGCAATGGAGCGGGGGGGCTGTGGATACGCAGTATTTT.

Only a few counts were recorded for this clone. The rearrangement joins TRBV30 to TRBJ1-1, with D perhaps TRBD1 (5 bases). The CDR3 sequence is 15 residues long. Germline values: CDR1 GTSNPN, CDR2 SVGIG (reference sequence). The V gene lost 3 bases and the J gene lost 6 bases, with 20 bases spanning the gap. The chain's CDR3 is CAWSSWGGEEPEAFF. CDR3 in DNA: TGTGCCTGGAGCTCTTGGGGGGGAGAGGAACCTGAAGCTTTCTTT.

The V call is TRBV10-2, the J call TRBJ1-4; D call uncertain. This CDR3 is 17 amino acids long. V was pared by 3 bases and J by 6 bases, with 20 bases between. Germline V gene data show CDR1 as WSHSY and CDR2 as SAAADI. CDR3: CASSDLRKREEDEKLFF. CDR3 coding DNA: TGCGCCAGCAGTGACCTGAGGAAAAGGGAGGAGGATGAAAAACTGTTTTTT.

The chain has TRBV11-2 and TRBJ2-5, with 10 nucleotides matching TRBD2. Trimming removed 5 bases from V and 5 bases from J; junction bases left unmatched: 8. The CDR3 sequence is 15 residues long. Germline CDR1 SGHAT, CDR2 FQNNGV. The CDR3 coding sequence is TGTGCCAGCAGCCTTAATAGCGGGGGGTCGGAGACCCAGTACTTC. It encodes CASSLNSGGSETQYF.

This sequence joins TRBV27 and TRBJ1-1; no reliable D call. V was trimmed by 5 bases and J by 10 bases, leaving 11 bases between them. The germline CDR1 and CDR2 sequences are MNHEY and SMNVEV (reference sequence). The CDR3 totals 11 residues. The CDR3 DNA sequence: TGTGCCAGCAGTGGGAGGGCTGGAGCTTTCTTT. It translates to CASSGRAGAFF.

This clone showed up just a few times. The chain is built from TRBV6-5 and TRBJ1-2; weak D call: TRBD1 (6 bases). The CDR3 is made up of 14 amino acids. The V end was cut by 4 bases, the J end by 8 bases, with 17 bases between. Germline V CDR1 and CDR2: MNHEY, SVGAGI. The CDR3 bases are TGTGCCAGCAGTTCCCGAGGGAGGGGGGAAGGCTACACCTTC. Residues: CASSSRGRGEGYTF.

This clone was seen a handful of times. This chain joins TRBV28 and TRBJ2-5; D call uncertain. The CDR3 has 10 residues. V dropped 8 bases and J dropped 1 base, with 2 bases sitting between them. CDR1 is MDHEN, CDR2 SYDVKM, per germline. The CDR3 nucleotides are TGTGCCAGCCGCCAAGAGACCCAGTACTTC. This encodes CASRQETQYF.

This clone was picked up a small number of times. The J gene is TRBJ1-1, the V gene TRBV7-6; 9 nucleotides agree with TRBD1. V gave up 4 bases and J gave up 5 bases; unmatched junction bases: 11. This CDR3 has 16 amino acids. Germline V lookup: CDR1 SGHVS, CDR2 FNYEAQ. The CDR3 region has the DNA TGTGCCAGCAGCTCCGGACAGGGGCATCTGGGAACTGAAGCTTTCTTT. It codes for CASSSGQGHLGTEAFF.

This clone turned up a few times. The chain combines TRBV5-4 with TRBJ2-3; D is ambiguous. The CDR3 is made up of 15 amino acids. Deletions cut 0 bases from V and 0 bases from J, with 8 bases between. The germline V gene has CDR1 SGHNT and CDR2 YYREEE (reference sequence). CDR3 DNA sequence: TGTGCCAGCAGCTTGGCCGGGTCTAGCACAGATACGCAGTATTTT. Translated: CASSLAGSSTDTQYF.

This rearrangement joins TRBV28 to TRBJ2-1; 9 bases are shared with TRBD1. The CDR3 contains 15 residues. Per the germline V gene, CDR1 is MDHEN and CDR2 is SYDVKM. V gave up 5 bases and J gave up 7 bases; unmatched junction bases: 9. CDR3 amino acids: CASSDPRDRDNEQFF. CDR3 nucleotide sequence: TGTGCCAGCAGTGACCCTCGGGACAGGGATAATGAGCAGTTCTTC.

The chain joins TRBV10-3 to TRBJ2-5, with unresolved D. Germline CDR1 is ENHRY and CDR2 is SYGVKD. The CDR3 covers 13 residues. V was cut by 2 bases and J by 1 base, with 5 bases left in between. The DNA of the CDR3 is TGTGCCATCAGTGAGCCTCTCCAAGAGACCCAGTACTTC. Protein sequence: CAISEPLQETQYF.

V is TRBV23-1 and J is TRBJ2-1; D perhaps matches TRBD2 (5 bases). TRBV23-1 is an open reading frame whose function is uncertain. The V gene lost 8 bases and the J gene lost 12 bases, with 17 bases spanning the gap. This CDR3 has 12 residues. The CDR3 sequence is CASHLAERGQFF. CDR3 DNA sequence: TGCGCCAGCCACCTGGCAGAACGGGGGCAGTTCTTC.

In this sample, this clone turned up a few times. As DNA, the CDR3 is TGTGCCAGCGGACGAGGGACTAGCGGGTACTACGAGCAGTACTTC. It is translated as CASGRGTSGYYEQYF. The chain carries TRBV6-6 and TRBJ2-7; 12 bases align to TRBD2. Losses at the gene ends were 8 bases for V and 3 bases for J; bases not matched to a gene: 8. CDR3 length: 15 amino acids. Germline-derived CDR1 and CDR2 are MNHNY and SVGAGI (reference sequence).

This clone was picked up a small number of times. The rearrangement uses TRBV5-4 and TRBJ2-7, with 8 nucleotides matching TRBD1. From germline, CDR1 is SGHNT and CDR2 YYREEE (reference sequence). V was clipped by 5 bases and J by 9 bases; unmatched bases: 13. CDR3 length: 14 residues. The CDR3 here is CASSSHPDRAGQYF. The CDR3 DNA reads as TGTGCCAGCAGTTCCCACCCGGACAGGGCCGGGCAGTACTTC.

This chain joins TRBV4-3 and TRBJ2-2; perhaps TRBD2 as D (6 bases). The CDR3 loop spans 16 amino acids. Trimming stripped 2 bases from V and 4 bases from J, with 14 bases between. Germline V gene data show CDR1 as LGHNA and CDR2 as YSLEER. The CDR3 nucleotides are TGCGCCAGCAGCCAAACAACTCGGAGGGGCACCGGGGAGCTGTTTTTT. Translated, it gives CASSQTTRRGTGELFF.

The CDR3 nucleotides read TGTGCCAGCATCGGAGCCAGAGAAGCTTTCTTT. Amino acid sequence: CASIGAREAFF. This chain uses TRBV6-5 with TRBJ1-1; no reliable D call. The CDR3 runs to 11 residues. The germline V and J ends were trimmed by 7 bases and 8 bases, with 11 bases remaining between them. CDR1 is MNHEY and CDR2 is SVGAGI in the germline V gene.

The rearrangement uses TRBV27 and TRBJ2-1; possible D gene TRBD1, 5 bases. Germline V lookup: CDR1 MNHEY, CDR2 SMNVEV (reference sequence). Trimming removed 1 base from V and 0 bases from J, with 10 bases in between. This CDR3 contains 16 residues. The CDR3 sequence: CASSLFGRDSYNEQFF. As DNA, the CDR3 is TGTGCCAGCAGTTTATTCGGCAGGGACTCCTACAATGAGCAGTTCTTC.

This clone was picked up a small number of times. V gene TRBV18 combines with J gene TRBJ1-2; 9 bases match TRBD1. Germline CDR1 and CDR2: KGHSH and LQKENI. V shed 3 bases and J 6 bases; nucleotides not matched to a gene: 5. The CDR3 loop spans 14 amino acids. CDR3: CASSPLTGGDGYTF. CDR3 in DNA: TGTGCCAGCTCACCCCTTACAGGGGGCGATGGCTACACCTTC. The full variable domain, rest sourced from reference TRBV18 and TRBJ1-2, is NAGVMQNPRHLVRRRGQEARLRCSPMKGHSHVYWYRQLPEEGLKFMVYLQKENIIDESGMPKERFSAEFPKEGPSILRIQQVVRGDSAAYFCASSPLTGGDGYTFGSGTRLTVV.